A selection of T cell receptor beta chains follows, all from one sample in a study of shared clonotypes between healthy human individuals. The protocol was immunoSEQ multiplex PCR, while the TCRdb copy is restricted to in-frame clones and leaves out a portion. The sample lists about 2.2 million clones, about 92% seen once, with about 1.5% in the top ten. The specimen was naive CD8+ T cells from PBMCs. All receptors derive from a man aged 18 to 30 in good health. Some clones in this sample may be carry-over from other donors' samples. Both conserved end residues are part of each CDR3. A D gene is named only where the DNA matches it firmly. Not all rows give a size; the values are once, few, many and, for expanded clones, a class.

CDR3 protein,CDR3 DNA,clone size,V gene,J gene,D gene
CASSLSEELFF,TGTGCCAGCAGCTTGTCCGAGGAGCTGTTTTTT,-,TRBV5-4,TRBJ2-2,-
CASSSGHHNSYEQYF,TGTGCCAGCAGTTCGGGACACCATAACTCCTACGAGCAGTACTTC,once,TRBV6-5,TRBJ2-7,-
CASSLWTGELAGVANEQFF,TGTGCCAGCAGTTTATGGACCGGGGAACTAGCGGGAGTTGCGAATGAGCAGTTCTTC,-,TRBV28,TRBJ2-1,TRBD2
CASSPPGSDGYTF,TGTGCCAGCAGCCCCCCAGGGTCTGATGGCTACACCTTC,-,TRBV6-5,TRBJ1-2,-
CSVGDGVYNEQFF,TGCAGCGTTGGAGACGGGGTCTACAATGAGCAGTTCTTC,-,TRBV29-1,TRBJ2-1,-
CASSYSKQVYNEQFF,TGTGCCAGCAGTTACTCGAAGCAGGTTTACAATGAGCAGTTCTTC,-,TRBV6-5,TRBJ2-1,-
CASSLGTGLLNTEAFF,TGTGCCAGCAGCTTAGGAACCGGGCTTCTGAACACTGAAGCTTTCTTT,-,TRBV13,TRBJ1-1,-
CASAQGSYEQYF,TGTGCCAGCGCTCAGGGGTCCTACGAGCAGTACTTC,few,TRBV7-9,TRBJ2-7,-
CSARGGGELFF,TGCAGTGCCAGGGGGGGCGGGGAGCTGTTTTTT,-,TRBV20-1,TRBJ2-2,-
CASSSLAGVYNEQFF,TGTGCCAGCAGCTCACTAGCGGGAGTGTACAATGAGCAGTTCTTC,-,TRBV7-3,TRBJ2-1,TRBD2
CASSPLGGGLAGYF,TGTGCCAGCAGTCCGCTAGGTGGGGGACTAGCGGGTTACTTC,-,TRBV27,TRBJ2-7,TRBD2
CASSPPLGADETYNEQFF,TGTGCCAGCAGCCCACCACTGGGAGCGGATGAAACCTACAATGAGCAGTTCTTC,-,TRBV11-3,TRBJ2-1,-
CASSSGQNYGYTF,TGTGCCAGCAGTTCAGGGCAGAACTATGGCTACACCTTC,-,TRBV6-6,TRBJ1-2,-
CASSPRWGVTEAFF,TGTGCCAGCAGTCCCCGATGGGGGGTAACTGAAGCTTTCTTT,-,TRBV27,TRBJ1-1,-
CASSSSGASGNTIYF,TGTGCCAGCAGCTCCAGTGGGGCCTCGGGAAACACCATATATTTT,once,TRBV11-2,TRBJ1-3,-
CASSDPEPGQSLVGYGYTF,TGTGCCAGCAGTGATCCTGAACCGGGACAGAGCCTCGTCGGTTATGGCTACACCTTC,-,TRBV6-4,TRBJ1-2,TRBD1
CASSPPWRGGDTDTQYF,TGTGCCAGCAGCCCCCCCTGGCGGGGAGGAGACACAGATACGCAGTATTTT,-,TRBV13,TRBJ2-3,-
CASSEILLRDTEAFF,TGTGCCAGCAGCGAAATACTCCTCCGGGACACTGAAGCTTTCTTT,-,TRBV7-6,TRBJ1-1,-
CASRTRDITDTQYF,TGTGCCAGCAGGACTAGGGACATCACAGATACGCAGTATTTT,-,TRBV27,TRBJ2-3,-
CASTNRDGFYNEQFF,TGTGCCAGCACAAACCGGGACGGATTTTACAATGAGCAGTTCTTC,-,TRBV11-2,TRBJ2-1,-
CASNPGGLNTEAFF,TGTGCCAGCAACCCCGGGGGGTTGAACACTGAAGCTTTCTTT,once,TRBV9,TRBJ1-1,-
CASSNHTGTGLGSLYGYTF,TGTGCCAGCAGCAATCACACCGGGACAGGATTGGGGTCCTTATATGGCTACACCTTC,-,TRBV7-2,TRBJ1-2,TRBD1
CASSLADYRATDTQYF,TGTGCCAGCAGCTTAGCCGACTACAGGGCCACAGATACGCAGTATTTT,-,TRBV7-2,TRBJ2-3,-
CASSLFPGPYEQYF,TGTGCCAGCAGCTTATTTCCGGGACCCTACGAGCAGTACTTC,-,TRBV7-3,TRBJ2-7,-
CASSLRFDEQYF,TGTGCCAGCAGCTTAAGGTTCGACGAGCAGTACTTC,-,TRBV7-9,TRBJ2-7,-
CASSLGAAWGEQYF,TGTGCCAGCAGCTTAGGCGCAGCCTGGGGGGAGCAGTACTTC,-,TRBV11-2,TRBJ2-7,-
CASSGGRGEEKQYF,TGTGCCAGCAGCGGAGGAAGGGGTGAGGAAAAGCAGTACTTC,-,TRBV9,TRBJ2-7,-
CASSPRDRYGYTF,TGTGCCAGCAGCCCCAGGGACCGCTATGGCTACACCTTC,-,TRBV28,TRBJ1-2,-
CASSTLGRTTNEKLFF,TGTGCCAGCTCAACCTTAGGGAGAACAACTAATGAAAAACTGTTTTTT,-,TRBV18,TRBJ1-4,-
CASGLAGDSYEQYF,TGCGCCAGCGGACTAGCGGGAGACAGCTACGAGCAGTACTTC,-,TRBV5-1,TRBJ2-7,TRBD2
CASSLAGEYNEQFF,TGTGCCAGCAGCCTAGCGGGAGAATACAATGAGCAGTTCTTC,once,TRBV7-3,TRBJ2-1,TRBD2
CASSPNPGTSGTYNEQFF,TGCGCCAGCAGCCCCAACCCCGGGACTAGCGGGACTTACAATGAGCAGTTCTTC,-,TRBV4-3,TRBJ2-1,TRBD2
CASSLGGNTGELFF,TGTGCCAGCAGCTTAGGAGGGAACACCGGGGAGCTGTTTTTT,-,TRBV7-9,TRBJ2-2,-
CASSELAGAYNEQFF,TGCGCCAGCAGTGAACTAGCGGGAGCCTACAATGAGCAGTTCTTC,-,TRBV10-1,TRBJ2-1,TRBD2
CASSEGVAGGNNSYEQYF,TGTGCCAGCAGTGAAGGGGTAGCGGGAGGAAACAACTCCTACGAGCAGTACTTC,-,TRBV6-1,TRBJ2-7,TRBD2
CASAGRTYEQYF,TGTGCCAGCGCGGGCAGGACCTACGAGCAGTACTTC,-,TRBV7-9,TRBJ2-7,-
CASSPGWRNTEAFF,TGTGCCAGCAGCCCGGGCTGGAGGAACACTGAAGCTTTCTTT,-,TRBV28,TRBJ1-1,-
CASNQRTSSYEQYF,TGTGCCAGCAACCAGCGGACGAGCTCCTACGAGCAGTACTTC,-,TRBV21-1,TRBJ2-7,-
CASSFTSGTNEQYF,TGTGCCAGCAGTTTTACTAGCGGGACCAACGAGCAGTACTTC,-,TRBV28,TRBJ2-7,TRBD2
CASSLAGLAGSYYNEQFF,TGCGCCAGCAGCTTGGCCGGGCTAGCGGGAAGTTACTACAATGAGCAGTTCTTC,-,TRBV5-1,TRBJ2-1,TRBD2
CASRSGTDYNEQFF,TGTGCCAGCAGGTCCGGGACGGACTACAATGAGCAGTTCTTC,once,TRBV7-9,TRBJ2-1,-
CAISDPTVMNTEAFF,TGTGCCATCAGTGACCCGACAGTCATGAACACTGAAGCTTTCTTT,-,TRBV10-3,TRBJ1-1,-
CASSLRYRDGYNEQFF,TGTGCCAGCAGTTTAAGGTACCGGGATGGGTACAATGAGCAGTTCTTC,-,TRBV28,TRBJ2-1,-
CASSFRDSRGEQYF,TGTGCCAGCAGCTTCCGGGACAGCCGGGGGGAGCAGTACTTC,-,TRBV7-9,TRBJ2-7,-
CASGSDKDLQETQYF,TGTGCTAGTGGCTCCGACAAGGACCTACAAGAGACCCAGTACTTC,-,TRBV12-5,TRBJ2-5,-
CASSVESTDTQYF,TGTGCCAGCAGCGTAGAGAGCACAGATACGCAGTATTTT,few,TRBV9,TRBJ2-3,-
CASTPGAGVAGSTDTQYF,TGCGCCAGCACCCCAGGGGCGGGAGTGGCCGGGAGCACAGATACGCAGTATTTT,-,TRBV4-1,TRBJ2-3,-
CASTPWGGEAFF,TGTGCCAGCACCCCCTGGGGAGGAGAAGCTTTCTTT,-,TRBV6-5,TRBJ1-1,-
CASSALRATDTQYF,TGTGCCAGTAGTGCCCTCCGGGCCACAGATACGCAGTATTTT,few,TRBV19,TRBJ2-3,-
CASSLGLAGVGDTQYF,TGTGCCAGCAGTTTGGGACTAGCGGGAGTAGGTGATACGCAGTATTTT,-,TRBV28,TRBJ2-3,TRBD2
CASSQTSGASTDTQYF,TGTGCCAGCTCACAAACTAGCGGGGCTAGCACAGATACGCAGTATTTT,-,TRBV18,TRBJ2-3,TRBD2
CASSLAPQGQETQYF,TGTGCCAGCAGCTTAGCCCCACAGGGGCAAGAGACCCAGTACTTC,-,TRBV7-9,TRBJ2-5,TRBD1
CASSSGSGGLNSPLHF,TGTGCCAGCAGCTCGGGGTCGGGGGGCCTTAATTCACCCCTCCACTTT,-,TRBV7-9,TRBJ1-6,-
CASSLGPSYEQYF,TGTGCCAGCAGTTTGGGACCGAGCTACGAGCAGTACTTC,-,TRBV27,TRBJ2-7,-
CATSRDRDRAEEKLFF,TGTGCCACCAGCAGAGATCGGGACAGGGCGGAGGAAAAACTGTTTTTT,-,TRBV15,TRBJ1-4,TRBD1
CASSPFGTGRSEQYF,TGTGCCAGCAGTCCATTCGGGACAGGGCGCAGCGAGCAGTACTTC,-,TRBV27,TRBJ2-7,TRBD1
CASSELGTGGISGANVLTF,TGTGCCAGCAGTGAACTCGGGACAGGGGGCATCTCTGGGGCCAACGTCCTGACTTTC,once,TRBV6-1,TRBJ2-6,TRBD1
CASSLRDRIDEQYF,TGTGCCAGCAGCCTCCGGGACAGAATAGACGAGCAGTACTTC,-,TRBV2,TRBJ2-7,TRBD1
CASSLGGAQFF,TGTGCCAGCAGCTTAGGCGGAGCACAGTTCTTC,-,TRBV11-3,TRBJ2-1,-
CASMGLTGSIQETQYF,TGTGCCAGTATGGGACTGACAGGGAGTATCCAAGAGACCCAGTACTTC,-,TRBV19,TRBJ2-5,-